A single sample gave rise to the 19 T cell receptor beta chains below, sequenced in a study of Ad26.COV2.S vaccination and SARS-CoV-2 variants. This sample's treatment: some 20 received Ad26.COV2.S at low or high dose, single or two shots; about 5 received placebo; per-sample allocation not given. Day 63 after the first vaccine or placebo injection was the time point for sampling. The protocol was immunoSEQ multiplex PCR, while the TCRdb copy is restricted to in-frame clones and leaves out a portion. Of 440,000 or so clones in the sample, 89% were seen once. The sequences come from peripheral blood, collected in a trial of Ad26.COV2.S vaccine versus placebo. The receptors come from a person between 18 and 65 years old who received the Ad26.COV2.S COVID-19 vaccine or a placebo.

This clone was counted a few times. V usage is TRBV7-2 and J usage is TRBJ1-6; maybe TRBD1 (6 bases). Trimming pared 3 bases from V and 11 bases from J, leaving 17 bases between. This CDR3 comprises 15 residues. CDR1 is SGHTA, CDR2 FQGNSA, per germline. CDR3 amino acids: CASSFRDTDGAPLHF. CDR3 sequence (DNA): TGTGCCAGCAGCTTCCGGGACACTGACGGGGCACCCCTCCACTTT.

CDR3 in DNA: TGCAGCTCGGGGGTTCTCTTGGTTGGGGACTCTGGGGCCAACGTCCTGACTTTC. This codes for CSSGVLLVGDSGANVLTF. This chain uses TRBV29-1 with TRBJ2-6; maybe TRBD2 (6 bases). Germline CDR1 is SQVTM and CDR2 is ANQGSEA. V lost 8 bases and J lost 0, with 23 bases in between. This CDR3 spans 18 amino acids. The full variable domain, its missing parts supplied by reference TRBV29-1 and TRBJ2-6, is SAVISQKPSRDICQRGTSLTIQCQVDSQVTMMFWYRQQPGQSLTLIATANQGSEATYESGFVIDKFPISRPNLTFSTLTVSNMSPEDSSIYLCSSGVLLVGDSGANVLTFGAGSRLTVL.

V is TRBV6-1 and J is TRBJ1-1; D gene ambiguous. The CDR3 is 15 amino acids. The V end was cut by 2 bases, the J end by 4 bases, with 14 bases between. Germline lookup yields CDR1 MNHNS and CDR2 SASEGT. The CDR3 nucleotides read TGTGCCAGCAGTGAAAATATAGGTGCTGGCACTGAAGCTTTCTTT. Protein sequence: CASSENIGAGTEAFF.

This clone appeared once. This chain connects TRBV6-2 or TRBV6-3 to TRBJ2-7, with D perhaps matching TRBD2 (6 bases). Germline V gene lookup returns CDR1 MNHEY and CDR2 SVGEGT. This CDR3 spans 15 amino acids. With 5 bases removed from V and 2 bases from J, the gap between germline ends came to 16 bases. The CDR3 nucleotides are TGTGCCAGCAGTCTCCTTCTAGCGTTCCCCTACGAGCAGTACTTC. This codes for CASSLLLAFPYEQYF.

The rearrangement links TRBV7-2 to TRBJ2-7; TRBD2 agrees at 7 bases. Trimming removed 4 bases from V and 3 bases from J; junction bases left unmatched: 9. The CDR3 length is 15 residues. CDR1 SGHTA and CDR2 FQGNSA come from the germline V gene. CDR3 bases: TGTGCCAGCAGCTCAGAGCCGGGACTAAACTACGAGCAGTACTTC. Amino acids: CASSSEPGLNYEQYF.

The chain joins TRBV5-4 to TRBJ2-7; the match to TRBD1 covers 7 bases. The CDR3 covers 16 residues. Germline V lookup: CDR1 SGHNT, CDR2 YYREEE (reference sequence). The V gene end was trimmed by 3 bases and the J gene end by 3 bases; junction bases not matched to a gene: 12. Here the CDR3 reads CASSSKDGTEYYEQYF. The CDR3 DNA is TGTGCCAGCAGCTCGAAAGACGGGACAGAGTACTACGAGCAGTACTTC.

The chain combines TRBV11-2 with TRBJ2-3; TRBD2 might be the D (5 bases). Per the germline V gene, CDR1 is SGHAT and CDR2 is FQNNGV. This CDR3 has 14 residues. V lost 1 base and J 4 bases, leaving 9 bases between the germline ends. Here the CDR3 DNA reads TGTGCCAGCAGCTTAGGGAGGTTCGCAGATACGCAGTATTTT. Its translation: CASSLGRFADTQYF.

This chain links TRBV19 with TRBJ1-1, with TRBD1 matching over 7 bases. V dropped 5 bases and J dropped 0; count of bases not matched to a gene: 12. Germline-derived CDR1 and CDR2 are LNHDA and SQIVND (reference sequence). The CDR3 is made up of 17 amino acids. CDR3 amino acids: CASSLGRPGQLNTEAFF. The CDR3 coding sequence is TGTGCCAGTAGTCTAGGAAGACCGGGACAGCTGAACACTGAAGCTTTCTTT.

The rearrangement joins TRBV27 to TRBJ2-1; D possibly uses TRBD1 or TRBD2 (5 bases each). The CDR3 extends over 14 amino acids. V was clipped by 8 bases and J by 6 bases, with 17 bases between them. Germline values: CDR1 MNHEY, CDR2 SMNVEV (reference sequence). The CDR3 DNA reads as TGTGCCAGCGGCCGGGACCTGAAATCCAATGAGCAGTTCTTC. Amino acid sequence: CASGRDLKSNEQFF.

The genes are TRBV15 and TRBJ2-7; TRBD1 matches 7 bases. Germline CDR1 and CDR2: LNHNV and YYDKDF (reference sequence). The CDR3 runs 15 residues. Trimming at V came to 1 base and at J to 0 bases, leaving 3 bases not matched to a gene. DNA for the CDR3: TGTGCCACCAGCAGAGCACAGGGGCGCTCCTACGAGCAGTACTTC. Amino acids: CATSRAQGRSYEQYF.

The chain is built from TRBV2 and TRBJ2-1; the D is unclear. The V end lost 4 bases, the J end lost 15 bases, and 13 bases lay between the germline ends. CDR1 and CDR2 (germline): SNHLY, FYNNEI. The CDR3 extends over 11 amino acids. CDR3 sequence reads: CASSVWPRWFF. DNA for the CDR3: TGTGCCAGCAGTGTTTGGCCGCGGTGGTTCTTC.

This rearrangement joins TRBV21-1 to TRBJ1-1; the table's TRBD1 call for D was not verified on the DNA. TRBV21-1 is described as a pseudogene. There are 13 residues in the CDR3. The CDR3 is CATTLTRNTEAFF. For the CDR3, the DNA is TGTGCCACCACACTGACAAGGAACACTGAAGCTTTCTTT.

CDR3 amino acids: CASSPLTIEAFF. CDR3 coding DNA: TGTGCCAGCAGCCCCTTGACTATTGAAGCTTTCTTT. V gene TRBV14 combines with J gene TRBJ1-1; D is undetermined. The germline V and J ends were trimmed by 4 bases and 7 bases, with 10 bases remaining between them. The CDR3 has 12 amino acids. Germline loops: CDR1 SGHDN, CDR2 FVKESK.

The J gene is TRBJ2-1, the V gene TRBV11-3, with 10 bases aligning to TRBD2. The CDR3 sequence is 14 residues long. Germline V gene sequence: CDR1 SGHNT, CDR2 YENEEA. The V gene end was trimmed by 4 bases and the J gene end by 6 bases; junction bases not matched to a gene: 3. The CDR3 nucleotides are TGTGCCAGCAGCTATAGCGGGGGGTTCAATGAGCAGTTCTTC. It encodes CASSYSGGFNEQFF.

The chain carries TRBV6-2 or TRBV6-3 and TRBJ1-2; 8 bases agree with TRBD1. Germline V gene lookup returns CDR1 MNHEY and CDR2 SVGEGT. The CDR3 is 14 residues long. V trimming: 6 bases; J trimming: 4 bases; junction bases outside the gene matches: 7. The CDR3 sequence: CASSRDRTTYGYTF. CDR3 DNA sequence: TGTGCCAGCAGCCGGGACAGGACCACCTATGGCTACACCTTC.

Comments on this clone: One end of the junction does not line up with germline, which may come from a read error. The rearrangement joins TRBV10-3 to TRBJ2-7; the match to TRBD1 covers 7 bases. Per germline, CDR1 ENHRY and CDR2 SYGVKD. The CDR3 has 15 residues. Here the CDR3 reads CAIRGRQGPSHEQYF. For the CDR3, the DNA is TGTGCCATCAGGGGTAGACAGGGACCCTCCCACGAGCAGTACTTC.

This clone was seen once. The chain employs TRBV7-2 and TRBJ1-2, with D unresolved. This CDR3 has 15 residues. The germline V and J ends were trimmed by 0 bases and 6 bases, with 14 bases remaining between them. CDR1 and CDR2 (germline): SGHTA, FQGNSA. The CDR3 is CASSLASSTWDGYTF. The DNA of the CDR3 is TGTGCCAGCAGCTTAGCTTCTAGCACGTGGGATGGCTACACCTTC.

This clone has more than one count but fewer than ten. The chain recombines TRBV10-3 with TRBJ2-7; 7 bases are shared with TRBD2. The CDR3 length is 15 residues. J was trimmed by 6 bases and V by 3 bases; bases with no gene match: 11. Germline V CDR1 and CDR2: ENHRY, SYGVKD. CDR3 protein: CAISEGMREGSEQYF. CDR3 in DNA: TGTGCCATCAGTGAAGGGATGAGGGAGGGATCCGAGCAGTACTTC.

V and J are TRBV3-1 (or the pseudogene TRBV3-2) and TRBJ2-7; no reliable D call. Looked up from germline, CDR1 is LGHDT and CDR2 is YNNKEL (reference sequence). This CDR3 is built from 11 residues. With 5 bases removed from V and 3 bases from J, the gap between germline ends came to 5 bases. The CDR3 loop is CASSYNYEQYF. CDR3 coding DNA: TGTGCCAGCAGCTACAACTACGAGCAGTACTTC.